Presented here are 19 T cell receptor beta chains from one specimen sequenced in a study of blood T cell repertoires in COVID-19. Some clones are missing from TCRdb's copy, which holds only in-frame ones; the method was immunoSEQ multiplex PCR. The table records about 160,000 clones, around 85% of them present only once. Material for sequencing was peripheral blood. The receptors shown here come from a man between 65 and 80 years old with acute or convalescent COVID-19.

This clone was counted a few times. V usage is TRBV2 and J usage is TRBJ1-1; D unclear. V dropped 5 bases and J dropped 3 bases, with 4 bases sitting between them. The CDR3 has 11 residues. Germline CDR1 SNHLY, CDR2 FYNNEI. CDR3 sequence: CASSSYTEAFF. The CDR3 nucleotides read TGTGCCAGCAGTTCTTACACTGAAGCTTTCTTT.

This sequence joins TRBV6-2 or TRBV6-3 and TRBJ2-7; TRBD2 matches 10 bases. Germline values: CDR1 MNHEY, CDR2 SVGEGT. V dropped 0 bases and J dropped 2; count of bases not matched to a gene: 7. The CDR3 consists of 17 residues. CDR3 sequence reads: CASSYSLTSGKPYEQYF. The DNA for the CDR3 is TGTGCCAGCAGTTACTCCTTAACTAGCGGGAAACCCTACGAGCAGTACTTC.

The rearrangement joins TRBV30 to TRBJ1-5, with TRBD1 matching 11 bases. The length of the CDR3 is 14 residues. Germline CDR1 GTSNPN, CDR2 SVGIG (reference sequence). Trimming cost V 3 bases and J 7 bases; bases outside gene matches: 5. CDR3: CAWRGTGGQQPQHF. DNA for the CDR3: TGTGCCTGGAGGGGGACAGGGGGTCAACAGCCCCAGCATTTT.

CDR3 sequence (DNA): TGTGCCAGCAGGCGCCTCCCGGGACAGCAAGAGACCCAGTACTTC. Translation: CASRRLPGQQETQYF. The gene calls are TRBV7-2 and TRBJ2-5, with TRBD1 matching 7 bases. V was clipped by 6 bases and J by 2 bases; unmatched bases: 9. The CDR3 is 15 residues long. The germline V gene has CDR1 SGHTA and CDR2 FQGNSA.

The V call is TRBV29-1, the J call TRBJ1-2, with 7 bases that match TRBD1. After removal of 6 bases from V and 10 bases from J, the junction contained 8 bases not matched to a gene. Per the germline V gene, CDR1 is SQVTM and CDR2 is ANQGSEA. There are 11 residues in the CDR3. The CDR3 protein is CSVDRAEAYTF. CDR3 DNA sequence: TGCAGCGTAGACAGGGCAGAGGCCTACACCTTC.

The rearrangement uses TRBV10-3 and TRBJ2-3; 13 bases align to TRBD2. V trimming: 3 bases; J trimming: 4 bases; junction bases outside the gene matches: 7. CDR3 length: 17 residues. Germline values: CDR1 ENHRY, CDR2 SYGVKD. Here the CDR3 reads CAISDTTSGRLSDTQYF. The DNA of the CDR3 is TGTGCCATCAGTGACACGACTAGCGGGAGGCTATCAGATACGCAGTATTTT.

The chain joins TRBV19 to TRBJ1-1, with a tentative D call TRBD1 (6 bases). Germline CDR1 is LNHDA and CDR2 is SQIVND (reference sequence). The V end lost 9 bases, the J end lost 3 bases, and 11 bases lay between the germline ends. This CDR3 is built from 12 residues. This chain's CDR3 is CARGGEDTEAFF. The CDR3 DNA reads TGTGCCAGAGGGGGTGAGGACACTGAAGCTTTCTTT.

This sequence joins TRBV28 and TRBJ2-2; 11 bases fit TRBD2. With V trimmed by 2 bases and J by 4 bases, 0 bases remained unmatched. Germline V gene lookup returns CDR1 MDHEN and CDR2 SYDVKM. The CDR3 has 15 amino acids. CDR3 DNA sequence: TGTGCCAGCAGTTTACTAGCGGGGGGCACCGGGGAGCTGTTTTTT. This encodes CASSLLAGGTGELFF.

The chain uses TRBV30 and TRBJ1-1; a possible D gene is TRBD1 (5 bases). Germline loops: CDR1 GTSNPN, CDR2 SVGIG (reference sequence). V lost 0 bases, J lost 5 bases, and 10 bases lay in between. The CDR3 extends over 13 amino acids. The chain's CDR3 is CAWSVQGITEAFF. The CDR3 bases are TGTGCCTGGAGTGTGCAGGGAATTACTGAAGCTTTCTTT. The whole variable domain, remainder taken from reference TRBV30 and TRBJ1-1, is SQTIHQWPATLVQPVGSPLSLECTVEGTSNPNLYWYRQAAGRGLQLLFYSVGIGQISSEVPQNLSASRPQDRQFILSSKKLLLSDSGFYLCAWSVQGITEAFFGQGTRLTVV.

The chain recombines TRBV29-1 with TRBJ2-6; no definite D call. The CDR3 length is 14 residues. V lost 3 bases and J lost 4, with 10 bases in between. Germline CDR1 is SQVTM and CDR2 is ANQGSEA. This CDR3 reads CSVDEVSGANVLTF. CDR3 sequence (DNA): TGCAGCGTTGATGAGGTATCAGGGGCCAACGTCCTGACTTTC.

This clone was detected only once. The V call is TRBV5-4, the J call TRBJ1-2; tentative D call: TRBD1 (6 bases). This CDR3 region has 15 residues. Germline V CDR1 and CDR2: SGHNT, YYREEE (reference sequence). V lost 4 bases, J lost 4 bases, and 17 bases lay in between. This CDR3 reads CASSTDSVVIYGYTF. CDR3 DNA: TGTGCCAGCAGCACGGACAGCGTCGTCATCTATGGCTACACCTTC. Drawing the rest from reference TRBV5-4 and TRBJ1-2, the complete variable domain is ETGVTQSPTHLIKTRGQQVTLRCSSQSGHNTVSWYQQALGQGPQFIFQYYREEENGRGNFPPRFSGLQFPNYSSELNVNALELDDSALYLCASSTDSVVIYGYTFGSGTRLTVV.

The chain carries TRBV28 and TRBJ2-1, with 9 bases that match TRBD2. The CDR3 is 16 amino acids. Per germline, CDR1 MDHEN and CDR2 SYDVKM. Trimming took 4 bases from V and 1 from J; bases not matched to a gene: 5. The CDR3 coding sequence is TGTGCCAGCAGTTCCGCGACTAGCGGTTCCTACAATGAGCAGTTCTTC. This sequence encodes CASSSATSGSYNEQFF.

The CDR3 DNA is TGTGCCAGCAGCTTAGCAGGGGATGTCACTGAAGCTTTCTTT. This encodes CASSLAGDVTEAFF. The genes are TRBV7-9 and TRBJ1-1, with D perhaps matching TRBD1 (5 bases). Trimming shortened V by 0 bases and J by 4 bases, and 9 bases separated the two germline ends. The germline V gene encodes CDR1 SEHNR and CDR2 FQNEAQ (reference sequence). The CDR3 length is 14 residues.

V is TRBV6-6 and J is TRBJ1-5, with a weak D call TRBD1 (5 bases). The V end lost 6 bases, the J end lost 6 bases, and 15 bases lay between the germline ends. Germline V gives CDR1 MNHNY, CDR2 SVGAGI (reference sequence). CDR3 length: 14 residues. As DNA, the CDR3 is TGTGCCAGCAGCACGGCGGGGCCCGGTCAGCCCCAGCATTTT. Residues: CASSTAGPGQPQHF.

The chain recombines TRBV7-8 with TRBJ2-3, with D perhaps matching TRBD2 (5 bases). The CDR3 has 12 residues. With 5 bases removed from V and 8 bases from J, the gap between germline ends came to 11 bases. In germline, CDR1 is SGHVS, CDR2 FQNEAQ. The CDR3 nucleotides are TGTGCCAGCAGCCCGAGGAGCGGTACGCAGTATTTT. Encoded protein: CASSPRSGTQYF.

This clone occurred once. The V gene is TRBV7-9, the J gene TRBJ2-7, with D perhaps matching TRBD2 (6 bases). V lost 2 bases to trimming and J lost 6 bases, with 11 bases between them. The germline CDR1 and CDR2 sequences are SEHNR and FQNEAQ (reference sequence). CDR3 length: 13 residues. In DNA form, the CDR3 reads TGTGCCAGCAGCTTAAGCGGGTCGCGCGAGCAGTACTTC. Translating gives CASSLSGSREQYF.

The chain employs TRBV19 and TRBJ2-1; D gene ambiguous. From germline, CDR1 is LNHDA and CDR2 SQIVND (reference sequence). This CDR3 has 15 residues. V lost 1 base and J 2 bases, leaving 9 bases between the germline ends. The CDR3 spells CASSIAAETYNEQFF. CDR3 sequence (DNA): TGTGCCAGTAGTATAGCGGCGGAGACCTACAATGAGCAGTTCTTC. Combining the CDR3 with reference TRBV19 and TRBJ2-1 gives the whole variable domain DGGITQSPKYLFRKEGQNVTLSCEQNLNHDAMYWYRQDPGQGLRLIYYSQIVNDFQKGDIAEGYSVSREKKESFPLTVTSAQKNPTAFYLCASSIAAETYNEQFFGPGTRLTVL.

The genes are TRBV5-1 and TRBJ2-7; D is unclear. This CDR3 has 13 residues. CDR1 SGHRS and CDR2 YFSETQ come from the germline V gene. V was clipped by 0 bases and J by 9 bases, with 13 bases between them. CDR3: CASSLGQTSVQYF. The CDR3 bases are TGCGCCAGCAGCTTGGGACAAACTTCCGTGCAGTACTTC.

This chain connects TRBV18 to TRBJ2-7, with D possibly TRBD1 on 5 matching bases. The CDR3 sequence is 14 residues long. The germline V gene encodes CDR1 KGHSH and CDR2 LQKENI. V gave up 3 bases and J gave up 3 bases, with 12 bases separating them. CDR3 nucleotides: TGTGCCAGCTCACCCCAACAGGAGATCTACGAGCAGTACTTC. This sequence encodes CASSPQQEIYEQYF.